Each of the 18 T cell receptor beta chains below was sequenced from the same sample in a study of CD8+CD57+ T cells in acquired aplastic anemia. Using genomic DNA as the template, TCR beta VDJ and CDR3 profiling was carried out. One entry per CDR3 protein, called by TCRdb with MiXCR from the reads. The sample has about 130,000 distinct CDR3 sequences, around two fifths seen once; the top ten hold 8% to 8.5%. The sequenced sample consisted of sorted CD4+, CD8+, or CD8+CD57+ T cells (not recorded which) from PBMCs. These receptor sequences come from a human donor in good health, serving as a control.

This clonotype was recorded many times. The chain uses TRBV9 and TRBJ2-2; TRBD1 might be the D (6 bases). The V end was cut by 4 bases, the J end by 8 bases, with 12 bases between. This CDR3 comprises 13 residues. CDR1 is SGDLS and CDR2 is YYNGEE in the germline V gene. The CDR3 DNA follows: TGTGCCAGCAGCCCGATAGACAGGGGGGAGCTGTTTTTT. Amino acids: CASSPIDRGELFF.

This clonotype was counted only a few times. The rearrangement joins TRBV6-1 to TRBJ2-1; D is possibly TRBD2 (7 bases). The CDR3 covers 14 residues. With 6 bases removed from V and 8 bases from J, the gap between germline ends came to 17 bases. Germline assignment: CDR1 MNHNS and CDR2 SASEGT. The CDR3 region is CASRRGWGGYEQFF. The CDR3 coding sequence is TGTGCCAGCAGACGGGGTTGGGGGGGCTATGAGCAGTTCTTC.

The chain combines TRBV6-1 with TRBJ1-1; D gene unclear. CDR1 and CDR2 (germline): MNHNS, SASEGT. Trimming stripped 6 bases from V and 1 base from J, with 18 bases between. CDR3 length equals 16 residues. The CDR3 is CASSRAPATANTEAFF. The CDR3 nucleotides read TGTGCCAGCAGCCGAGCTCCCGCCACAGCGAACACTGAAGCTTTCTTT.

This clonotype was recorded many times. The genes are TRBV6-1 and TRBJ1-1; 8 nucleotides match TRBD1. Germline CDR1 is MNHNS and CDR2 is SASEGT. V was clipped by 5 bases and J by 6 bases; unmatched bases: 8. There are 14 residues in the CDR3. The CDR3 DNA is TGTGCCAGCAGTCCTCAGGGGGCAACGGCTGAAGCTTTCTTT. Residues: CASSPQGATAEAFF.

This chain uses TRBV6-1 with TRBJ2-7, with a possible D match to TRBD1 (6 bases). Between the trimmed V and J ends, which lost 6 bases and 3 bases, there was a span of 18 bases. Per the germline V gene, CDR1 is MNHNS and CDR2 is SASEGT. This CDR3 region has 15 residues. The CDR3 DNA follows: TGTGCCAGCAGCATAATAAGGGGACAACTCTACGAGCAGTACTTC. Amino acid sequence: CASSIIRGQLYEQYF.

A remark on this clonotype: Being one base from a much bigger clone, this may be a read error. Written as DNA, the CDR3 is TGCAGTGCTAGAGGGGCTAGAAATGGGCGAGAGACCCAGTACTTC. The encoded protein is CSARGARNGRETQYF. The chain employs TRBV20-1 and TRBJ2-5, with unresolved D. The ends were cut back, 1 base at V and 4 bases at J, with 16 bases in the middle. CDR1 DFQATT and CDR2 SNEGSKA come from the germline V gene (reference sequence). The length of the CDR3 is 15 residues.

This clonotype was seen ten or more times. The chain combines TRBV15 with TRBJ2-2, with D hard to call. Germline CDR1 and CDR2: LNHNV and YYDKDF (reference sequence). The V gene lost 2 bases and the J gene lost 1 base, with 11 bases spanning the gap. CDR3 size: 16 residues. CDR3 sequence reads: CATSRNGLLNTGELFF. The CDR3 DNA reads TGTGCCACCAGCAGAAACGGCCTACTGAACACCGGGGAGCTGTTTTTT.

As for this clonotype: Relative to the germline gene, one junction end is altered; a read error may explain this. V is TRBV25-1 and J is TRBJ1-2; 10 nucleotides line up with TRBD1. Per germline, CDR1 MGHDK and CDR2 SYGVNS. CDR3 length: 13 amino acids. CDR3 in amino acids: CTSRDRGYYGYTF. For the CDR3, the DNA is TGTACCAGCAGGGACAGGGGTTATTATGGCTACACCTTC.

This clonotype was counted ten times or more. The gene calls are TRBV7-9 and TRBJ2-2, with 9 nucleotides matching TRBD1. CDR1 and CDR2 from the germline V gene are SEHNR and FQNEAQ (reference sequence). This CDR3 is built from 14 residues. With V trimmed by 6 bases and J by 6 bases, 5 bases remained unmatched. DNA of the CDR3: TGTGCCAGCAGTCGAGACAGGGGGTCCGGGGAGCTGTTTTTT. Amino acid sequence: CASSRDRGSGELFF.

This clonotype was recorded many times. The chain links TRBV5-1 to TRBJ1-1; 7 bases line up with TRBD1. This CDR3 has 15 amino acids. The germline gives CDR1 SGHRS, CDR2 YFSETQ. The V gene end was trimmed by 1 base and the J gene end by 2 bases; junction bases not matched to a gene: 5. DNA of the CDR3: TGCGCCAGCAGCTTGACCGGGACAGCTAACACTGAAGCTTTCTTT. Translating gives CASSLTGTANTEAFF.

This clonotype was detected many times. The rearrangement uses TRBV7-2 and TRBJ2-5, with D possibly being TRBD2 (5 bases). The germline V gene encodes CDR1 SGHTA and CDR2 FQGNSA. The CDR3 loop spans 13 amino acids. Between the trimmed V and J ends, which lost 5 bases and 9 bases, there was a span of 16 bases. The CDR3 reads CASSPEGFGPQYF. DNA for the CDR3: TGTGCCAGCAGCCCCGAGGGATTTGGGCCCCAGTACTTC.

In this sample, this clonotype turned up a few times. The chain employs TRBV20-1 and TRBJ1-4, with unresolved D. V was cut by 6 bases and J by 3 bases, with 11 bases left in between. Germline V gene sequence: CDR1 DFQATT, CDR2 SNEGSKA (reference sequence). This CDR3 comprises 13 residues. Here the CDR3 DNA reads TGCAGTGCAGAAGCAGCCTCTAATGAAAAACTGTTTTTT. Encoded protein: CSAEAASNEKLFF.

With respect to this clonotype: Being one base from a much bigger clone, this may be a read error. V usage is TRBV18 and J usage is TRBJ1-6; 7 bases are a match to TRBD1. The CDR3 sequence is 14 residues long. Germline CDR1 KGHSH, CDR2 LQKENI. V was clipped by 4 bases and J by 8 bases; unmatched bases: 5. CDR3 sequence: CASSLGTDDSPLHF. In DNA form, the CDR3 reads TGTGCCAGCTCACTAGGGACAGATGATTCACCCCTCCACTTT.

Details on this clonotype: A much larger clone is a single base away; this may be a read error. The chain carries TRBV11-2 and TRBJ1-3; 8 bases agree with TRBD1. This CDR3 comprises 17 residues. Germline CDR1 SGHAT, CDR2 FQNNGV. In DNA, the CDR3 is TGTGCCAGCAGCACGAACTCGACAGGGGCGGCTGGATACACCATATATTTT. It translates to CASSTNSTGAAGYTIYF. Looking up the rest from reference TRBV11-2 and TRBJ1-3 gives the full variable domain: EAGVAQSPRYKIIEKRQSVAFWCNPISGHATLYWYQQILGQGPKLLIQFQNNGVVDDSQLPKDRFSAERLKGVDSTLKIQPAKLEDSAVYLCASSTNSTGAAGYTIYFGEGSWLTVV.

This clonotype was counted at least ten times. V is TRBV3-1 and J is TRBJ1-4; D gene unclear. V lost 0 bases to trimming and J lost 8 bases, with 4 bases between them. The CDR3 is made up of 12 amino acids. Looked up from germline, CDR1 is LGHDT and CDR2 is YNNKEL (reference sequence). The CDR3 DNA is TGTGCCAGCAGCCAAGATCGGGAAAAACTGTTTTTT. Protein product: CASSQDREKLFF.

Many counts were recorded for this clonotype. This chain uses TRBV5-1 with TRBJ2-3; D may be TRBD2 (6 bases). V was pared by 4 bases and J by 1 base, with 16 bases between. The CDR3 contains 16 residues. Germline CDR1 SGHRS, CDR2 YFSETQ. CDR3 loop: CASSPMAGRGTDTQYF. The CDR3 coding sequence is TGCGCCAGCAGCCCTATGGCGGGAAGAGGCACAGATACGCAGTATTTT. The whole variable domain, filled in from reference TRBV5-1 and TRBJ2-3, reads KAGVTQTPRYLIKTRGQQVTLSCSPISGHRSVSWYQQTPGQGLQFLFEYFSETQRNKGNFPGRFSGRQFSNSRSEMNVSTLELGDSALYLCASSPMAGRGTDTQYFGPGTRLTVL.

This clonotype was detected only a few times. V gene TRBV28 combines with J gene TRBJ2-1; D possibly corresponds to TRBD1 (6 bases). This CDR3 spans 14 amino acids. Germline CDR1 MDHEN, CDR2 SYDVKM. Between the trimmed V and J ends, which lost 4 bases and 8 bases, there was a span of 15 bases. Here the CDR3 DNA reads TGTGCCAGCAGTTCTACCGGGACAATTGATGAGCAGTTCTTC. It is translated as CASSSTGTIDEQFF.

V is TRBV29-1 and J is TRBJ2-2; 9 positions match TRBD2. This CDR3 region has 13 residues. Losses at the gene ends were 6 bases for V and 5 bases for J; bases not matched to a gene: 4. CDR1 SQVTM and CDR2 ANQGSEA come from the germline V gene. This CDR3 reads CSVGLAHTGELFF. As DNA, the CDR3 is TGCAGCGTCGGACTAGCGCATACCGGGGAGCTGTTTTTT.